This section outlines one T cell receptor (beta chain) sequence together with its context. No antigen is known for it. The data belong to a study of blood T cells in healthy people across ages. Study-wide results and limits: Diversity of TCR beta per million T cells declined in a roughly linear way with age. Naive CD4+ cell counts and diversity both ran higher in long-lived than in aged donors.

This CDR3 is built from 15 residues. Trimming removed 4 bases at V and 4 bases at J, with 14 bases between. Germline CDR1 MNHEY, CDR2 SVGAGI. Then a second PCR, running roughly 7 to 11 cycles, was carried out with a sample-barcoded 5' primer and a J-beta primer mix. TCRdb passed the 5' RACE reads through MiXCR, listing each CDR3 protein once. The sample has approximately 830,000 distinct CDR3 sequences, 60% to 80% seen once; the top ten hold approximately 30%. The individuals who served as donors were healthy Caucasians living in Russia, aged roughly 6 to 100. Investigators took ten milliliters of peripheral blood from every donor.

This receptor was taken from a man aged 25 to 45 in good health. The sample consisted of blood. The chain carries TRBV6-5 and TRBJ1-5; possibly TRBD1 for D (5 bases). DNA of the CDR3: TGTGCCAGCAGTTCCCTCGGGACGGAGAATCAGCCCCAGCATTTT. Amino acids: CASSSLGTENQPQHF.